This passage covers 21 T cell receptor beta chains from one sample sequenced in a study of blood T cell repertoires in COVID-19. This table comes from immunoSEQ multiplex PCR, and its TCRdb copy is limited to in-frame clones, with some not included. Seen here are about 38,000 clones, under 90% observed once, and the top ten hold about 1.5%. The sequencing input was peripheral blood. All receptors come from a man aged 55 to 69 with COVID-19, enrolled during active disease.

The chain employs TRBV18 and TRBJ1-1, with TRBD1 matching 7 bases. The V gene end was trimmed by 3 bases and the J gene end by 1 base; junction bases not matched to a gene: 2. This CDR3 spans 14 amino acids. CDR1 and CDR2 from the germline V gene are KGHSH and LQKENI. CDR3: CASSPGQSNTEAFF. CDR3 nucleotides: TGTGCCAGCTCACCGGGACAGTCGAACACTGAAGCTTTCTTT.

In DNA, the CDR3 is TGTGCCAGCAGCCGAACGGCGGGACAGCAAACAGATACGCAGTATTTT. Its translation: CASSRTAGQQTDTQYF. The chain links TRBV5-4 to TRBJ2-3; TRBD1 might be the D (7 bases). The CDR3 is 16 amino acids. Trimming left V 4 bases short and J 3 bases short, with 18 bases between. Germline lookup yields CDR1 SGHNT and CDR2 YYREEE (reference sequence).

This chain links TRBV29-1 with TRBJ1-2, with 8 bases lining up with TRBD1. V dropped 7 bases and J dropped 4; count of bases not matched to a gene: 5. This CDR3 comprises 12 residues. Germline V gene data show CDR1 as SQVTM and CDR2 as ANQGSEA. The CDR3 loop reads CSAQGASYGYTF. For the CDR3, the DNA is TGCAGCGCCCAGGGGGCCAGCTATGGCTACACCTTC.

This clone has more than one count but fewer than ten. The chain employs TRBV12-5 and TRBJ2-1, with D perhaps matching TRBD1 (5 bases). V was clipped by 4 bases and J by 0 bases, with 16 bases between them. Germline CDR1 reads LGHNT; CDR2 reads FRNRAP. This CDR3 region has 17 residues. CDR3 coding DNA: TGTGCTAGTGGTTCCCCAGGGTTCTCAGGCTCCTACAATGAGCAGTTCTTC. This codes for CASGSPGFSGSYNEQFF.

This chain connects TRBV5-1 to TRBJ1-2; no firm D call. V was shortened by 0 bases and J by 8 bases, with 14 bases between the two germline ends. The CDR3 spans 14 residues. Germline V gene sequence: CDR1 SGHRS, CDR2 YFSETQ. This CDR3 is CASSLDKEGGGYTF. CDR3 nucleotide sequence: TGCGCCAGCAGCTTGGATAAGGAGGGCGGCGGCTACACCTTC.

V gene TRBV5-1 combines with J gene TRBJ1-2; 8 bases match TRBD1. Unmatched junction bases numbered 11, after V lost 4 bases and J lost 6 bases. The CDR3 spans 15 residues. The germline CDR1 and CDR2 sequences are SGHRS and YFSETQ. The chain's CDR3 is CASSEEGQGANGYTF. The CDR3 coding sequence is TGCGCCAGCAGCGAGGAAGGTCAGGGGGCGAATGGCTACACCTTC.

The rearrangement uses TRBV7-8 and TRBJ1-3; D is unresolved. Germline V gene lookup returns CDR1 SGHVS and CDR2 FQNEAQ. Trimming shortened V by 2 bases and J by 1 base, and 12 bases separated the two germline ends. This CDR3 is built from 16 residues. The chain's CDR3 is CASSLKQRPSGNTIYF. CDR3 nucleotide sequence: TGTGCCAGCAGCTTAAAACAGAGACCTTCTGGAAACACCATATATTTT. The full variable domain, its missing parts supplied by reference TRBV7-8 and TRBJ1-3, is GAGVSQSPRYKVAKRGQDVALRCDPISGHVSLFWYQQALGQGPEFLTYFQNEAQLDKSGLPSDRFFAERPEGSVSTLKIQRTQQEDSAVYLCASSLKQRPSGNTIYFGEGSWLTVV.

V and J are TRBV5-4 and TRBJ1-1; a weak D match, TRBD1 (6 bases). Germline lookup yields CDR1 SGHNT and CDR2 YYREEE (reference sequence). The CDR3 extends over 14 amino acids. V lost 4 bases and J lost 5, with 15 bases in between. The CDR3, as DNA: TGTGCCAGCAGCGTCGAGGCAGGGGTTACTGAAGCTTTCTTT. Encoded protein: CASSVEAGVTEAFF.

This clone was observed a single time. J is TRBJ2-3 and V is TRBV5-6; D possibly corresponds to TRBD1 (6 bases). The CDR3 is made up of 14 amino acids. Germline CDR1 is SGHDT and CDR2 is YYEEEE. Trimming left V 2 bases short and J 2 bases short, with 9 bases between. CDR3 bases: TGTGCCAGCAGCTTAGGGACATCCACAGATACGCAGTATTTT. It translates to CASSLGTSTDTQYF.

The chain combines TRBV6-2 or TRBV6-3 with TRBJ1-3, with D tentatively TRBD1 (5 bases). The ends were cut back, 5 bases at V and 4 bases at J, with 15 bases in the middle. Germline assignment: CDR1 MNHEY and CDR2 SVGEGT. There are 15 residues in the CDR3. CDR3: CASSDGQRAGNTIYF. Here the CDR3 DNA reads TGTGCCAGCAGTGACGGACAACGCGCGGGAAACACCATATATTTT.

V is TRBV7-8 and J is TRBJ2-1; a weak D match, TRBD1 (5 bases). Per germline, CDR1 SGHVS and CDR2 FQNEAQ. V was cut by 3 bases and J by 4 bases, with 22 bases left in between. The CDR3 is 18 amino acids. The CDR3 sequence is CASSFTGTRRGLYNEQFF. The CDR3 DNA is TGTGCCAGCAGCTTTACAGGAACCCGGCGCGGTTTATACAATGAGCAGTTCTTC.

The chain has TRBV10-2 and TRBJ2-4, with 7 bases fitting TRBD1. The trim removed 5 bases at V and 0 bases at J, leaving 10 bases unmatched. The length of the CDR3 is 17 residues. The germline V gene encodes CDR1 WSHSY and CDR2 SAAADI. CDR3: CASSRQGDPLAKNIQYF. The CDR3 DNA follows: TGCGCCAGCAGTCGACAGGGTGACCCTCTAGCCAAAAACATTCAGTACTTC.

CDR3: CASSNLAYTGELFF. The CDR3 nucleotides read TGTGCCAGCAGTAACCTAGCTTACACCGGGGAGCTGTTTTTT. The chain has TRBV28 and TRBJ2-2; D is possibly TRBD2 (5 bases). CDR3 length: 14 residues. CDR1 and CDR2 from the germline V gene are MDHEN and SYDVKM. The germline V and J ends were trimmed by 5 bases and 3 bases, with 10 bases remaining between them.

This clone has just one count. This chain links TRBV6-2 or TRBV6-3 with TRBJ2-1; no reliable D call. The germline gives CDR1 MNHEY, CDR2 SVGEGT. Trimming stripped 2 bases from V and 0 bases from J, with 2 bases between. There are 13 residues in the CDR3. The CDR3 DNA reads TGTGCCAGCAGTTACCGCTCCTACAATGAGCAGTTCTTC. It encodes CASSYRSYNEQFF.

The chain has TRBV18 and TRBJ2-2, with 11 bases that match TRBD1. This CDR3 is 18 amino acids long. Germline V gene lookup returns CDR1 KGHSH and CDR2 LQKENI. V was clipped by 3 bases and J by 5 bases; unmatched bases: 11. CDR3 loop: CASSPGSGQGARTGELFF. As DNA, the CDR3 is TGTGCCAGCTCACCGGGAAGTGGACAGGGGGCGCGAACCGGGGAGCTGTTTTTT.

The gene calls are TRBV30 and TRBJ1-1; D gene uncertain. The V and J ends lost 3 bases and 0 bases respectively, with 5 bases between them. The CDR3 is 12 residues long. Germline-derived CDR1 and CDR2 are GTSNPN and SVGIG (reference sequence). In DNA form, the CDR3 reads TGTGCCTGGAGGTCCTTGAACACTGAAGCTTTCTTT. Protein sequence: CAWRSLNTEAFF.

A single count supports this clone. For the CDR3, the DNA is TGCGCCAGCAGCCCGGCGGGGCGCTACAATGAGCAGTTCTTC. This sequence encodes CASSPAGRYNEQFF. V is TRBV5-1 and J is TRBJ2-1, with D possibly TRBD2 on 6 matching bases. CDR1 is SGHRS, CDR2 YFSETQ, per germline. Trimming removed 4 bases at V and 3 bases at J, with 11 bases between. The CDR3 is 14 residues long.

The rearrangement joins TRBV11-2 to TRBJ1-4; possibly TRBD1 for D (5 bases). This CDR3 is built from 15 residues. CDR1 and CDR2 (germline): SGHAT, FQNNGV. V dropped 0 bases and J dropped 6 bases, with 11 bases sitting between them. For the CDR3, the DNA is TGTGCCAGCAGCTTAGAAGGGGCTATTGATGAAAAACTGTTTTTT. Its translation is CASSLEGAIDEKLFF. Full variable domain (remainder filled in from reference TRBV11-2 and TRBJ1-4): EAGVAQSPRYKIIEKRQSVAFWCNPISGHATLYWYQQILGQGPKLLIQFQNNGVVDDSQLPKDRFSAERLKGVDSTLKIQPAKLEDSAVYLCASSLEGAIDEKLFFGSGTQLSVL.

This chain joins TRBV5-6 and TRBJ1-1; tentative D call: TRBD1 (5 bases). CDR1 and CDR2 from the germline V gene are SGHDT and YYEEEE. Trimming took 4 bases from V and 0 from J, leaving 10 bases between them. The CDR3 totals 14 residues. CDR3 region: CASSTTVMNTEAFF. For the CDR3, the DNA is TGTGCCAGCAGCACGACAGTAATGAACACTGAAGCTTTCTTT. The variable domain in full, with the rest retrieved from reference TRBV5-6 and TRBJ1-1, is DAGVTQSPTHLIKTRGQQVTLRCSPKSGHDTVSWYQQALGQGPQFIFQYYEEEERQRGNFPDRFSGHQFPNYSSELNVNALLLGDSALYLCASSTTVMNTEAFFGQGTRLTVV.

The CDR3 sequence is CASSTGTGGNQPQHF. CDR3 coding DNA: TGTGCCAGCTCCACCGGGACAGGGGGCAATCAGCCCCAGCATTTT. This sequence joins TRBV18 and TRBJ1-5, with 10 nucleotides matching TRBD1. Germline CDR1 KGHSH, CDR2 LQKENI. There are 15 residues in the CDR3. Germline trimming cut 6 bases from V and 2 bases from J; bases unmatched to any gene: 4.

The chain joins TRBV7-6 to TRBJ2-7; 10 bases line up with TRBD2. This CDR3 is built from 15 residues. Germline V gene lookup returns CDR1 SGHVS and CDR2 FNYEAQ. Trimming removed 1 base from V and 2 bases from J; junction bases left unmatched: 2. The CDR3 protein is CASSLELAGTYEQYF. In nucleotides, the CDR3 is TGTGCCAGCAGCTTAGAACTAGCGGGGACCTACGAGCAGTACTTC.